This T cell receptor beta chain was retrieved from a study of neoadjuvant anti-PD-1 for oral cavity cancer. This CDR3 is built from 16 residues. V gave up 0 bases and J gave up 2 bases, with 14 bases separating them. Germline V lookup: CDR1 MNHEY, CDR2 SVGAGI. TCRdb's copy holds only in-frame clones and misses some; the assay was immunoSEQ multiplex PCR. The repertoire holds 7,000 or so clones, with just under 75% as singletons. The sequences come from PBMCs, collected before nivolumab (anti-PD-1) treatment. The TCR originated in a person between 40 and 85 years old with oral cavity squamous cell carcinoma. The rearrangement links TRBV6-5 to TRBJ2-7, with D perhaps matching TRBD1 or TRBD2 (5 bases each). The CDR3 DNA reads as TGTGCCAGCAGTTACTCGGTGGCAGGGACCCCCTACGAGCAGTACTTC. Translated: CASSYSVAGTPYEQYF.